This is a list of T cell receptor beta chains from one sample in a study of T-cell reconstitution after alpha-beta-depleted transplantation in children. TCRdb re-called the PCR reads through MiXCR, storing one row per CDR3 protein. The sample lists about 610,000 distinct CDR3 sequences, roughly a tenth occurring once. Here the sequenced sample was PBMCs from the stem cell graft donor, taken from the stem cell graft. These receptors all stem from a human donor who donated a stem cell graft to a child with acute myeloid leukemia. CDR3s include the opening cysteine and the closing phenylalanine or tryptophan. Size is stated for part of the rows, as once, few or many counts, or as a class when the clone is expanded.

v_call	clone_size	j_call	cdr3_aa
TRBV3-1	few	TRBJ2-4	CASSHGPEGLYF
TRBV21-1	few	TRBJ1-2	CASSKDRGLRNYGYTF
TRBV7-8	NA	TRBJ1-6	CASSLETGINSPLHF
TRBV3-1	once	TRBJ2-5	CASSRGSWQETQYF
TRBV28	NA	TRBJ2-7	CASSQIRDEQYF
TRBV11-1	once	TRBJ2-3	CASSFLAGGPTDAQYF
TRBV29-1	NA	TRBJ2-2	CSVTPGPGTGELFF
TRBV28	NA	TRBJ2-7	CASSEGQQYF
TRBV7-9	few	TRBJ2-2	CASSLIRGKHTGELFF
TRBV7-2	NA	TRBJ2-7	CASSFGTGVSSEQYF
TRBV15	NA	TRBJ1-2	CATSRGLSGNEGYTF
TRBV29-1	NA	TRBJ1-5	CSVEIGQPQHF
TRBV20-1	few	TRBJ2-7	CSARDALAVYEQYF
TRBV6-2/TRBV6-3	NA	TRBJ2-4	CASSYRDTQNIQYF
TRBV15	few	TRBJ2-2	CATSRNLPGLAGLTGELFF
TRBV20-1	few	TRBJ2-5	CSARDWERTGETQYF
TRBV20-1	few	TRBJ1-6	CSARDEGGIDSPLHF
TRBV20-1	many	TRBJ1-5	CSARALDRSNQPQHF